Below, 32 T cell receptor beta chains from the same sample are listed, as sequenced in a study of CD8+ T cells in alopecia areata. Extracted RNA was reverse transcribed, and the resulting cDNA served as sequencing template. Method: immunoSEQ multiplex PCR; TCRdb's copy keeps in-frame clones and lacks some. The sample has 150,000 to 200,000 clones, around 64% seen once. Treatment given: oral pan-JAK inhibitor, 5-10 mg twice daily. Specimen: CD4+ T cells sorted from blood, collected around week 50, from a patient treated with tofacitinib. The source is a human donor with alopecia areata.

This clone was seen repeatedly, ten times or more. The J gene is TRBJ2-7, the V gene TRBV10-3; 8 nucleotides align to TRBD2. Germline lookup yields CDR1 ENHRY and CDR2 SYGVKD. This CDR3 has 13 amino acids. V shed 2 bases and J 6 bases; nucleotides not matched to a gene: 3. CDR3 nucleotides: TGTGCCATCAGTGAGGGGACTAGTGGCGAGCAGTACTTC. Its translation: CAISEGTSGEQYF.

The chain combines TRBV9 with TRBJ2-1; D is ambiguous. The germline CDR1 and CDR2 sequences are SGDLS and YYNGEE. The CDR3 has 15 residues. Deletions cut 3 bases from V and 0 bases from J, with 10 bases between. In DNA, the CDR3 is TGTGCCAGCAGCGAACATCCGAGCTCCTACAATGAGCAGTTCTTC. It is translated as CASSEHPSSYNEQFF.

This clone was seen a single time. V and J are TRBV25-1 and TRBJ2-1, with D unclear. The CDR3 loop spans 13 amino acids. The ends were cut back, 0 bases at V and 2 bases at J, with 2 bases in the middle. Per the germline V gene, CDR1 is MGHDK and CDR2 is SYGVNS. DNA for the CDR3: TGTGCCAGCAGTGAATACGCCTACAATGAGCAGTTCTTC. This sequence encodes CASSEYAYNEQFF.

This chain uses TRBV18 with TRBJ2-5; D is undetermined. The V end was cut by 3 bases, the J end by 0 bases, with 5 bases between. The CDR3 spans 13 residues. Germline CDR1 is KGHSH and CDR2 is LQKENI. The CDR3 is CASSPLDQETQYF. CDR3 bases: TGTGCCAGCTCACCTTTAGACCAAGAGACCCAGTACTTC.

J is TRBJ1-6 and V is TRBV9; a possible D gene is TRBD1 (6 bases). In germline, CDR1 is SGDLS, CDR2 YYNGEE. V lost 4 bases and J 4 bases, leaving 12 bases between the germline ends. The CDR3 totals 15 residues. The CDR3 region is CASSTTGNYNSPLHF. The CDR3 DNA sequence: TGTGCCAGCAGCACCACAGGGAATTATAATTCACCCCTCCACTTT.

This clone turned up a few times. This chain joins TRBV7-3 and TRBJ2-1; D is possibly TRBD2 (7 bases). Trimming took 7 bases from V and 5 from J, leaving 15 bases between them. CDR1 is SGHTA, CDR2 FQGTGA, per germline. The length of the CDR3 is 14 residues. The CDR3 reads CASNYRGAHNEQFF. In nucleotides, the CDR3 is TGTGCCAGCAACTACCGGGGGGCCCACAATGAGCAGTTCTTC.

This clone was recorded a few times. V and J are TRBV5-4 and TRBJ2-1; either TRBD1 or TRBD2 may supply D (6 bases each). The CDR3 is 13 amino acids. The ends were cut back, 0 bases at V and 12 bases at J, with 13 bases in the middle. CDR1 and CDR2 from the germline V gene are SGHNT and YYREEE (reference sequence). The CDR3 DNA reads TGTGCCAGCAGCTTGGATCGGGGGCCAGGGCAGTTCTTC. Its protein product is CASSLDRGPGQFF.

The chain carries TRBV5-5 and TRBJ2-1, with a tentative D call TRBD2 (5 bases). Germline V CDR1 and CDR2: SGHKS, YYEKEE (reference sequence). V dropped 2 bases and J dropped 12 bases, with 21 bases sitting between them. The CDR3 loop spans 15 amino acids. The CDR3 reads CASSLAADYNDGQFF. The CDR3 DNA reads as TGTGCCAGCAGCTTAGCGGCAGATTACAATGATGGGCAGTTCTTC.

The V call is TRBV21-1, the J call TRBJ1-2; the table's TRBD1 call for D was not verified on the DNA. TRBV21-1 is a known pseudogene. The CDR3 consists of 13 residues. In nucleotides, the CDR3 is TGTGCCAGCAGCAAACCCCAAATCTATGGCTACACCTTC. Protein: CASSKPQIYGYTF.

The V call is TRBV5-6, the J call TRBJ2-5; D perhaps matches TRBD1 (5 bases). Trimming took off 0 bases at V and 5 bases at J, with 8 bases between the two ends. The V gene's germline CDR1 is SGHDT and CDR2 YYEEEE. CDR3 length equals 13 residues. CDR3 residues: CASSLARGETQYF. DNA for the CDR3: TGTGCCAGCAGCTTGGCTAGGGGCGAGACCCAGTACTTC.

V and J are TRBV9 and TRBJ1-5, with 8 bases that match TRBD1. This CDR3 is built from 13 residues. Germline values: CDR1 SGDLS, CDR2 YYNGEE. V dropped 0 bases and J dropped 7; count of bases not matched to a gene: 0. The CDR3 nucleotides read TGTGCCAGCAGCGTAGGGGACAGGCAGCCCCAGCATTTT. Its protein is CASSVGDRQPQHF.

The gene calls are TRBV27 and TRBJ1-5; 7 bases agree with TRBD1. V shed 6 bases, J shed 5 bases, and the junction held 7 bases outside the gene matches. Germline CDR1 MNHEY, CDR2 SMNVEV (reference sequence). The CDR3 has 14 amino acids. Written as DNA, the CDR3 is TGTGCCAGCAGCGACGTCAGGGGGGATCAGCCCCAGCATTTT. The encoded protein is CASSDVRGDQPQHF.

The rearrangement joins TRBV2 to TRBJ2-3; D ambiguous. The V gene's germline CDR1 is SNHLY and CDR2 FYNNEI. The CDR3 runs 11 residues. Deletions cut 8 bases from V and 8 bases from J, with 11 bases between. CDR3 amino acids: CASEFGGTQYF. CDR3 DNA: TGTGCCAGCGAGTTCGGTGGTACGCAGTATTTT. The full variable domain, its missing parts supplied by reference TRBV2 and TRBJ2-3, is EPEVTQTPSHQVTQMGQEVILRCVPISNHLYFYWYRQILGQKVEFLVSFYNNEISEKSEIFDDQFSVERPDGSNFTLKIRSTKLEDSAMYFCASEFGGTQYFGPGTRLTVL.

The chain carries TRBV10-3 and TRBJ2-2, with 7 bases aligning to TRBD2. This CDR3 spans 14 amino acids. V lost 6 bases to trimming and J lost 4 bases; unmatched junction nucleotides: 5. Germline V gene data show CDR1 as ENHRY and CDR2 as SYGVKD. CDR3 sequence reads: CAISPTGGTGELFF. The CDR3 DNA reads as TGTGCCATCAGCCCCACGGGGGGCACCGGGGAGCTGTTTTTT.

This chain uses TRBV29-1 with TRBJ2-3; 7 positions match TRBD2. The V and J ends lost 4 bases and 5 bases, in that order; junction bases with no gene match: 6. Per germline, CDR1 SQVTM and CDR2 ANQGSEA. CDR3 length: 13 residues. CDR3 amino acids: CSVVGGDGDTQYF. CDR3 DNA sequence: TGCAGCGTTGTGGGGGGGGACGGAGATACGCAGTATTTT.

Concerning this clone: The same CDR3 also results from other DNA sequences found in this sample. The V and J genes are TRBV30 and TRBJ1-5; D gene unclear. Trimming removed 2 bases from V and 2 bases from J, with 7 bases in between. The CDR3 is 13 residues long. The germline V gene has CDR1 GTSNPN and CDR2 SVGIG (reference sequence). CDR3 nucleotides: TGTGCCTGGAGTCCTCGGGGCAATCAGCCCCAGCATTTT. Its protein is CAWSPRGNQPQHF.

The chain has TRBV29-1 and TRBJ1-5; D might be TRBD1 (6 bases). Germline assignment: CDR1 SQVTM and CDR2 ANQGSEA. This CDR3 spans 14 amino acids. Trimming took off 6 bases at V and 1 base at J, with 13 bases between the two ends. The DNA for the CDR3 is TGCAGCGTCGGAGGGGGGCTAAGCAATCAGCCCCAGCATTTT. Translation gives CSVGGGLSNQPQHF.

The rearrangement uses TRBV9 and TRBJ2-1; D tentatively fits TRBD1 or TRBD2 (5 bases each). CDR3 length equals 17 residues. V was pared by 0 bases and J by 11 bases, with 24 bases between. CDR1 is SGDLS, CDR2 YYNGEE, per germline. Written as DNA, the CDR3 is TGTGCCAGCAGCGTAGACCCCGGGGCTCTGGTGCGAAATAAGCAGTTCTTC. It translates to CASSVDPGALVRNKQFF.

The chain recombines TRBV27 with TRBJ1-6; 8 bases are shared with TRBD1. CDR1 is MNHEY and CDR2 is SMNVEV in the germline V gene (reference sequence). CDR3 length: 15 residues. With V trimmed by 6 bases and J by 9 bases, 10 bases remained unmatched. CDR3 sequence: CASRGPGQGGSPLHF. As DNA, the CDR3 is TGTGCCAGCAGAGGTCCAGGACAGGGAGGTTCACCCCTCCACTTT.

This clone was seen a few times. The rearrangement uses TRBV6-5 and TRBJ2-7, with 14 bases fitting TRBD2. The junction had 8 bases not matched to a gene; V was cut back by 6 bases and J by 7 bases. Germline V CDR1 and CDR2: MNHEY, SVGAGI. The CDR3 runs to 15 residues. The CDR3, as DNA: TGTGCCAGCAGCCGCCCCGGACTAGCGGGGGGTGAGCAGTACTTC. Protein product: CASSRPGLAGGEQYF.

The gene calls are TRBV29-1 and TRBJ1-2; perhaps TRBD1 as D (5 bases). The CDR3 covers 10 residues. V was trimmed by 5 bases and J by 8 bases, leaving 9 bases between them. The germline gives CDR1 SQVTM, CDR2 ANQGSEA. The CDR3 spells CSVLGDGYTF. CDR3 bases: TGCAGCGTTTTAGGGGACGGCTACACCTTC.

This chain joins TRBV29-1 and TRBJ1-2; 8 positions agree with TRBD1. Germline CDR1 reads SQVTM; CDR2 reads ANQGSEA. The CDR3 has 13 amino acids. After removal of 4 bases from V and 3 bases from J, the junction contained 4 bases not matched to a gene. The CDR3, as DNA: TGCAGCGTTGTTTCAGGGGGCGACTATGGCTACACCTTC. Amino acids: CSVVSGGDYGYTF.

The gene calls are TRBV7-2 and TRBJ1-1; perhaps TRBD1 as D (5 bases). CDR1 SGHTA and CDR2 FQGNSA come from the germline V gene. The germline V and J ends were trimmed by 5 bases and 8 bases, with 12 bases remaining between them. This CDR3 is built from 12 residues. CDR3 region: CASSRSGTEAFF. The DNA for the CDR3 is TGTGCCAGCAGCAGATCAGGGACCGAAGCTTTCTTT. The whole variable domain, filled in from reference TRBV7-2 and TRBJ1-1, reads GAGVSQSPSNKVTEKGKDVELRCDPISGHTALYWYRQSLGQGLEFLIYFQGNSAPDKSGLPSDRFSAERTGGSVSTLTIQRTQQEDSAVYLCASSRSGTEAFFGQGTRLTVV.

V usage is TRBV29-1 and J usage is TRBJ2-7; 7 bases agree with TRBD1. Germline V gene sequence: CDR1 SQVTM, CDR2 ANQGSEA. The CDR3 spans 13 residues. After removal of 4 bases from V and 6 bases from J, the junction contained 9 bases not matched to a gene. CDR3 in amino acids: CSVALSGDSEQYF. In DNA form, the CDR3 reads TGCAGCGTTGCCCTCTCTGGGGACAGCGAGCAGTACTTC.

The CDR3 here is CASSLYSNQPQHF. The CDR3, as DNA: TGCGCCAGCAGCTTGTATAGCAATCAGCCCCAGCATTTT. The rearrangement links TRBV5-1 to TRBJ1-5; no clear D. The CDR3 is 13 residues long. The germline CDR1 and CDR2 sequences are SGHRS and YFSETQ. The ends were cut back, 1 base at V and 0 bases at J, with 2 bases in the middle.

The gene calls are TRBV9 and TRBJ1-6; D not resolved. V was pared by 3 bases and J by 0 bases, with 7 bases between. The CDR3 is 15 amino acids. CDR1 is SGDLS, CDR2 YYNGEE, per germline. The CDR3 nucleotides read TGTGCCAGCAGCGCCGGAAGCTCCTATAATTCACCCCTCCACTTT. This gives the protein CASSAGSSYNSPLHF.

The V call is TRBV4-2, the J call TRBJ2-1; D uncertain. The V end was cut by 1 base, the J end by 6 bases, with 10 bases between. Germline values: CDR1 LGHNA, CDR2 YNFKEQ. The length of the CDR3 is 14 residues. The CDR3 protein is CASSQGSLGNEQFF. CDR3 sequence (DNA): TGTGCCAGCAGCCAAGGGTCGCTGGGCAATGAGCAGTTCTTC.

The chain carries TRBV5-1 and TRBJ2-1; D gene ambiguous. Looked up from germline, CDR1 is SGHRS and CDR2 is YFSETQ. The CDR3 is 14 residues long. The germline V and J ends were trimmed by 7 bases and 0 bases, with 11 bases remaining between them. The DNA for the CDR3 is TGCGCCAGCCGACGTGAAAGCTCCTACAATGAGCAGTTCTTC. Translation: CASRRESSYNEQFF. Complete variable domain (other parts from reference TRBV5-1 and TRBJ2-1): KAGVTQTPRYLIKTRGQQVTLSCSPISGHRSVSWYQQTPGQGLQFLFEYFSETQRNKGNFPGRFSGRQFSNSRSEMNVSTLELGDSALYLCASRRESSYNEQFFGPGTRLTVL.

V and J are TRBV29-1 and TRBJ2-7, with no clear D. The V gene lost 3 bases and the J gene lost 6 bases, with 15 bases spanning the gap. This CDR3 is built from 13 residues. Germline V gene lookup returns CDR1 SQVTM and CDR2 ANQGSEA. The CDR3 sequence is CSVDPGRAGEQYF. In nucleotides, the CDR3 is TGCAGCGTTGATCCGGGTCGAGCCGGCGAGCAGTACTTC.

J is TRBJ2-3 and V is TRBV6-5; TRBD1 is a possible D gene (5 bases). This CDR3 region has 15 residues. Germline CDR1 and CDR2: MNHEY and SVGAGI. Trimming left V 6 bases short and J 0 bases short, with 13 bases between. The DNA for the CDR3 is TGTGCCAGCAGCCTCATGGGGCCCAGCACAGATACGCAGTATTTT. It yields the protein CASSLMGPSTDTQYF.

The V call is TRBV7-6, the J call TRBJ2-5; TRBD2 matches 9 bases. Germline V CDR1 and CDR2: SGHVS, FNYEAQ. V was pared by 3 bases and J by 1 base, with 0 bases of the junction left unmatched. The CDR3 loop spans 14 amino acids. The CDR3 is CASSFSGGQETQYF. The DNA for the CDR3 is TGTGCCAGCAGCTTTAGCGGGGGCCAAGAGACCCAGTACTTC.

V usage is TRBV9 and J usage is TRBJ1-2; possible D gene TRBD1, 5 bases. The CDR3 is made up of 16 amino acids. Per germline, CDR1 SGDLS and CDR2 YYNGEE. V shed 6 bases and J shed 2 bases, with 20 bases lying between them. CDR3 region: CASTPRDQKGNYGYTF. DNA of the CDR3: TGTGCCAGCACCCCCCGGGACCAAAAAGGGAACTATGGCTACACCTTC.